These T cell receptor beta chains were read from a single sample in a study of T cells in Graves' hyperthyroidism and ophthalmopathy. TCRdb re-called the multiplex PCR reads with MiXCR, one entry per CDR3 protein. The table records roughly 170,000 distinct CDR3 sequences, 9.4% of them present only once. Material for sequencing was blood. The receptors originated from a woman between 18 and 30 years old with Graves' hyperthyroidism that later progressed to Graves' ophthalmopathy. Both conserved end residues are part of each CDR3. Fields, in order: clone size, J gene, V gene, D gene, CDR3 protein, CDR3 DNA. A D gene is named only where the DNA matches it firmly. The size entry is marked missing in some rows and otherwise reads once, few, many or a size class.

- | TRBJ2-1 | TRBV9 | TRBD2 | CASSVGLAGGNNEQFF | TGTGCCAGCAGCGTAGGACTAGCGGGAGGGAACAATGAGCAGTTCTTC
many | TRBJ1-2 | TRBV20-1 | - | CSARDKPGAKRIYGYTF | TGCAGTGCTAGAGACAAGCCCGGGGCAAAGAGGATCTATGGCTACACCTTC
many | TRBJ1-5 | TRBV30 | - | CAWNTGPNQPQHF | TGTGCCTGGAATACAGGGCCCAATCAGCCCCAGCATTTT
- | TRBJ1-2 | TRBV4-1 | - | CASSQRENYGYTF | TGCGCCAGCAGCCAGCGGGAAAACTATGGCTACACCTTC
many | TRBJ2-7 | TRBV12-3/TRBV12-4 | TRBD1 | CASRTGGFSYEQYF | TGTGCCAGCAGAACAGGGGGCTTCTCCTACGAGCAGTACTTC
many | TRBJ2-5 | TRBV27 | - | CASSRAGPQETQYF | TGTGCCAGCAGCCGTGCTGGGCCCCAAGAGACCCAGTACTTC
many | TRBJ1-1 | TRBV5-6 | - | CASSKPMEAYTEAFF | TGTGCCAGCAGCAAACCTATGGAGGCGTACACTGAAGCTTTCTTT
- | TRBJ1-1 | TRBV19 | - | CASSIPKGGATGDTEAFF | TGTGCCAGTAGTATTCCCAAGGGCGGGGCCACCGGGGACACTGAAGCTTTCTTT
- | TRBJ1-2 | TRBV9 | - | CASSSSTQLMDDYGYTF | TGTGCCAGCTCGAGCTCTACACAGCTTATGGACGACTATGGCTACACCTTC
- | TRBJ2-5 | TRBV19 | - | CASSTPGGGGSETQYF | TGTGCCAGTAGTACCCCCGGAGGGGGCGGTTCGGAGACCCAGTACTTC
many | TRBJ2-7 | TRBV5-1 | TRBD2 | CASSSGTSGSFYEQYF | TGCGCCAGCAGCTCGGGGACTAGCGGGAGTTTCTACGAGCAGTACTTC
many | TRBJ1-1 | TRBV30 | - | CAWTFTGRGDTEAFF | TGTGCCTGGACCTTTACAGGGAGAGGGGACACTGAAGCTTTCTTT
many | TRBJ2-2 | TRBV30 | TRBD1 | CAWSADYFPGQGSGELFF | TGTGCCTGGAGTGCGGACTACTTTCCGGGACAGGGCTCCGGGGAGCTGTTTTTT
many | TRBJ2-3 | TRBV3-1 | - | CASSQFFRGRSDTQYF | TGTGCCAGCAGCCAATTCTTCAGAGGACGCAGCGATACGCAGTATTTT
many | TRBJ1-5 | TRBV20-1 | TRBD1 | CSALQGGSNQPQHF | TGCAGTGCGCTACAGGGGGGTAGCAATCAGCCCCAGCATTTT
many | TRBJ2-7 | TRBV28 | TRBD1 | CASSSGQVNHLSYEQYF | TGTGCCAGCAGTTCGGGACAGGTGAACCATTTATCCTACGAGCAGTACTTC
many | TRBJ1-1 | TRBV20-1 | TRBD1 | CSADRDLEAFF | TGCAGTGCTGACAGGGATCTTGAAGCTTTCTTT
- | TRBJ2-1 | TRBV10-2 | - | CASSEADEQFF | TGCGCCAGCAGTGAGGCAGATGAGCAGTTCTTC
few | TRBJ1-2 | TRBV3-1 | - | CASSGMGTNYGYTF | TGTGCCAGCAGCGGAATGGGTACTAACTATGGCTACACCTTC
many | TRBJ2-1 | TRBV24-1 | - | CATSDPRSGGQVPFNEQFF | TGTGCCACCAGTGACCCCCGTTCCGGGGGGCAGGTTCCTTTCAATGAGCAGTTCTTC
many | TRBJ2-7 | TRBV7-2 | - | CASSLVEGNYEQYF | TGTGCCAGCAGCTTAGTTGAGGGAAACTACGAGCAGTACTTC
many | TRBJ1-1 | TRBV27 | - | CASTSRTEAFF | TGTGCCAGCACATCGAGGACTGAAGCTTTCTTT
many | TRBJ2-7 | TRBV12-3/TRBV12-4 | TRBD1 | CASSFPQGGFNEQYF | TGTGCCAGCAGTTTCCCACAGGGGGGATTCAACGAGCAGTACTTC
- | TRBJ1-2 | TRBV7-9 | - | CASSTGTPGNDGYTF | TGTGCCAGCAGCACGGGGACACCAGGAAACGATGGCTACACCTTC
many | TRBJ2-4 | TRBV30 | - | CAWSVRLAKNIQYF | TGTGCCTGGAGTGTACGATTAGCCAAAAACATTCAGTACTTC
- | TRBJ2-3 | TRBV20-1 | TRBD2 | CSAQAGGTDTQYF | TGCAGTGCCCAGGCGGGAGGCACAGATACGCAGTATTTT
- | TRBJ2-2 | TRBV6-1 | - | CASRSIGLNTGELFF | TGTGCCAGCAGATCCATCGGACTAAACACCGGGGAGCTGTTTTTT
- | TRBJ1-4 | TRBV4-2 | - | CASSQEYGQEKLFF | TGTGCCAGCAGCCAAGAGTACGGACAAGAAAAACTGTTTTTT
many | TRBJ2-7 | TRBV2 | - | CASRPTLRGHEQYF | TGTGCCAGCAGGCCGACCCTCCGGGGCCACGAGCAGTACTTC
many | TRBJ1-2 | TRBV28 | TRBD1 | CASSNTTGGVFYGYTF | TGTGCCAGCAGCAATACAACAGGGGGGGTCTTCTATGGCTACACCTTC
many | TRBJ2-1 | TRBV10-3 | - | CAFSGTFNSNEQFF | TGTGCCTTCTCCGGGACCTTTAATAGCAATGAGCAGTTCTTC
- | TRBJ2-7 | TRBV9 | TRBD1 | CASSGGQAPSYEQYF | TGTGCCAGCAGCGGGGGACAGGCGCCCTCCTACGAGCAGTACTTC
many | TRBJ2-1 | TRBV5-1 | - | CASSPNAGSEQFF | TGCGCCAGCAGCCCCAATGCGGGATCTGAGCAGTTCTTC
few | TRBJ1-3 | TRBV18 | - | CASSPQGSYGNTIYF | TGTGCCAGCTCACCACAGGGTTCTTACGGAAACACCATATATTTT
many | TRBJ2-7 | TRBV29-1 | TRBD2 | CSVEEWASGSYEQYF | TGCAGCGTTGAAGAGTGGGCTAGCGGGAGCTACGAGCAGTACTTC
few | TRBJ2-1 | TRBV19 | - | CASSHGGNSYNEQFF | TGTGCCAGTAGTCACGGGGGTAACTCCTACAATGAGCAGTTCTTC
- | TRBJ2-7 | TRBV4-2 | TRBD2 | CASSQEAGESYEQYF | TGTGCCAGCAGCCAAGAGGCGGGGGAATCCTACGAGCAGTACTTC
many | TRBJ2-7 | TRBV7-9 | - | CASSLNSYEQYF | TGTGCCAGCAGCCTAAATTCCTACGAGCAGTACTTC
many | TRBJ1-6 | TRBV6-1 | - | CASGRDSGNSPLHF | TGTGCCAGCGGTCGGGATTCCGGGAATTCACCCCTCCACTTT
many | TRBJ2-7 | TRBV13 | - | CASSLGADEQYF | TGTGCCAGCAGCTTAGGGGCCGACGAGCAGTACTTC
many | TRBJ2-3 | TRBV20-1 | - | CSARVRWAQYF | TGCAGTGCTAGAGTCCGATGGGCGCAGTATTTT
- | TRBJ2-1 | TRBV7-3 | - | CASSLNPGRIVHEQFF | TGTGCCAGCAGCTTAAATCCAGGGCGAATAGTGCATGAGCAGTTCTTC
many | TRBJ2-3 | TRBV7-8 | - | CASREGTPLRADTQYF | TGTGCCAGCAGGGAGGGGACTCCCCTCCGGGCAGATACGCAGTATTTT
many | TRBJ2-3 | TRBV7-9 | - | CASSLVSWAVTDTQYF | TGTGCCAGCAGCTTAGTTTCTTGGGCTGTAACAGATACGCAGTATTTT
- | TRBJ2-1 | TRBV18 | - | CASSPTTGQTRSSYNEQFF | TGTGCCAGCTCCCCAACTACGGGACAAACCAGGAGCTCCTACAATGAGCAGTTCTTC
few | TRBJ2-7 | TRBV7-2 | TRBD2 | CASSFGGRDHEQYF | TGTGCCAGCAGCTTTGGCGGGAGGGACCACGAGCAGTACTTC
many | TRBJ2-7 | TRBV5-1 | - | CASSLGDKSYEQYF | TGCGCCAGCAGCTTGGGGGACAAATCCTACGAGCAGTACTTC
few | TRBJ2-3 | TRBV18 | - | CASSLQADTQYF | TGTGCCAGCTCGCTGCAGGCAGATACGCAGTATTTT